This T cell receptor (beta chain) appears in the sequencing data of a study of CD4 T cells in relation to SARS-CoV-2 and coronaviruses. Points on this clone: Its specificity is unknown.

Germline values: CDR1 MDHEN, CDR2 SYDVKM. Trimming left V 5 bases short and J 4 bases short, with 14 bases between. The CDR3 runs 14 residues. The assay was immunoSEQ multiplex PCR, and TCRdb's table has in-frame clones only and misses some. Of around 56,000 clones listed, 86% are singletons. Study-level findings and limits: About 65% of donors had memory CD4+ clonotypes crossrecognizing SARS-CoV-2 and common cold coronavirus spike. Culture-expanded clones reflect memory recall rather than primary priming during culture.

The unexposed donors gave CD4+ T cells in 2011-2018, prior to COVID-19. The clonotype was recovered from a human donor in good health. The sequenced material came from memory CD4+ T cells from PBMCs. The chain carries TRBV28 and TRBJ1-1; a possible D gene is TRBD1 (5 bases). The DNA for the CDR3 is TGTGCCAGCAGTAAACGGACAATTGTCACTGAAGCTTTCTTT. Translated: CASSKRTIVTEAFF.